The 10 T cell receptor beta chains below were found in one sample sequenced in a study of Graves' ophthalmopathy and Graves' hyperthyroidism. RNA served as the template for amplifying TCR beta CDR3 regions. First-round RT-PCR used HTBI primers; second-round multiplex PCR followed. MiXCR, run by TCRdb on the multiplex PCR reads, gives a single entry per CDR3 protein. The data contain 560,000 or so distinct CDR3 sequences, about 35% of them singletons. The sequenced sample consisted of peripheral blood or thyroid tissue (not recorded which). The origin of the receptors is an adult man with Graves' hyperthyroidism.

This chain uses TRBV6-5 with TRBJ1-4; tentative D call: TRBD1 (6 bases). In germline, CDR1 is MNHEY, CDR2 SVGAGI. CDR3 length equals 15 residues. V dropped 6 bases and J dropped 4 bases, with 15 bases sitting between them. In DNA form, the CDR3 reads TGTGCCAGCAGCCCCACAGGGCCCCTTAATGAAAAACTGTTTTTT. Translating it yields CASSPTGPLNEKLFF.

The chain links TRBV20-1 to TRBJ2-7, with D possibly TRBD1 on 6 matching bases. The CDR3 is made up of 15 amino acids. Trimming stripped 1 base from V and 2 bases from J, with 15 bases between. Per the germline V gene, CDR1 is DFQATT and CDR2 is SNEGSKA (reference sequence). The CDR3 coding sequence is TGCAGTGCTAGAGGACCTGGGGGCGGCCCCTACGAGCAGTACTTC. Protein sequence: CSARGPGGGPYEQYF.

This clonotype has only a few counts. This chain connects TRBV12-3 or TRBV12-4 to TRBJ2-7, with TRBD2 identical over 8 bases. Unmatched junction bases numbered 8, after V lost 4 bases and J lost 3 bases. The CDR3 is made up of 15 amino acids. The CDR3 loop is CASSSRGDLLYEQYF. DNA of the CDR3: TGTGCCAGCAGTTCGCGGGGGGATCTCCTCTACGAGCAGTACTTC.

This clonotype showed up many times. The chain carries TRBV5-1 and TRBJ1-1; unclear D gene. Between the trimmed V and J ends, which lost 0 bases and 0 bases, there was a span of 9 bases. This CDR3 is built from 15 residues. Germline V CDR1 and CDR2: SGHRS, YFSETQ. The CDR3 region is CASSLEGYVNTEAFF. CDR3 nucleotide sequence: TGCGCCAGCAGCTTGGAAGGGTACGTGAACACTGAAGCTTTCTTT.

This clonotype was detected a few times. The rearrangement uses TRBV20-1 and TRBJ2-3, with 9 bases fitting TRBD2. Germline-derived CDR1 and CDR2 are DFQATT and SNEGSKA (reference sequence). The CDR3 has 16 residues. V lost 3 bases to trimming and J lost 0 bases; unmatched junction nucleotides: 7. CDR3 amino acids: CSASFAGGTSTDTQYF. The DNA of the CDR3 is TGCAGTGCTAGTTTCGCGGGGGGGACTAGCACAGATACGCAGTATTTT.

The chain links TRBV24-1 to TRBJ2-2; no definite D call. Deletions cut 11 bases from V and 1 base from J, with 10 bases between. The germline CDR1 and CDR2 sequences are KGHDR and SFDVKD. This CDR3 region has 13 residues. CDR3 DNA: TGTGCCATCATGCCTGGGAACACCGGGGAGCTGTTTTTT. This codes for CAIMPGNTGELFF.

This clonotype came up many times. The rearrangement joins TRBV11-2 to TRBJ2-7; a weak D match, TRBD1 (6 bases). There are 14 residues in the CDR3. The ends were cut back, 6 bases at V and 3 bases at J, with 15 bases in the middle. CDR1 and CDR2 from the germline V gene are SGHAT and FQNNGV. In nucleotides, the CDR3 is TGTGCCAGCAGTCTAAATCAGGGGATCTACGAGCAGTACTTC. Amino acids: CASSLNQGIYEQYF.

The table lists this clonotype with a count of one. A much bigger clone sits one base away, suggesting this may be a read error. This chain joins TRBV7-2 and TRBJ1-2, with D possibly being TRBD1 (6 bases). CDR3 size: 14 residues. The germline V gene encodes CDR1 SGHTA and CDR2 FQGNSA. The CDR3 sequence is CANSLKGGRYGYTF. CDR3 sequence (DNA): TGTGCCAACAGCTTGAAGGGGGGAAGATATGGCTACACCTTC.

This clonotype was picked up many times. V usage is TRBV5-1 and J usage is TRBJ2-5; possibly TRBD2 for D (5 bases). The germline CDR1 and CDR2 sequences are SGHRS and YFSETQ. Trimming shortened V by 0 bases and J by 6 bases, and 18 bases separated the two germline ends. This CDR3 is 16 amino acids long. In nucleotides, the CDR3 is TGCGCCAGCAGCTTGGAAGGTCGAGAGGGCGGTCAGACCCAGTACTTC. Translating gives CASSLEGREGGQTQYF.

J is TRBJ2-5 and V is TRBV7-8; D might be TRBD2 (5 bases). The CDR3 runs 14 residues. Deletions cut 1 base from V and 3 bases from J, with 9 bases between. CDR1 is SGHVS, CDR2 FQNEAQ, per germline. The CDR3, as DNA: TGTGCCAGCAGCTTAGGGTCGGGGAAAGAGACCCAGTACTTC. It encodes CASSLGSGKETQYF.